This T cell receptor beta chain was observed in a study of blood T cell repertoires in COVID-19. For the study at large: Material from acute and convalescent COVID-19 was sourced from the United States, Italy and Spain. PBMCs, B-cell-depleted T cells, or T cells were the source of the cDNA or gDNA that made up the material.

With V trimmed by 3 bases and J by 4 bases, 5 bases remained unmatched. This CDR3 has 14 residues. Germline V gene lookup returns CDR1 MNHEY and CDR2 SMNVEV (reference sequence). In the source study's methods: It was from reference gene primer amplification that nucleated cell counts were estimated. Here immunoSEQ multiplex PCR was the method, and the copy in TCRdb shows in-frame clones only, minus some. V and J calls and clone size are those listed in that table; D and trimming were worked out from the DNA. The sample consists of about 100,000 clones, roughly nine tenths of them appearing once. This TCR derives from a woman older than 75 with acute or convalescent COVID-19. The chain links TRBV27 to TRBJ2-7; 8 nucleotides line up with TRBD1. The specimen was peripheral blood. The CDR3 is CASSLYRGDYEQYF. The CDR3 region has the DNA TGTGCCAGCAGTTTGTACAGGGGGGATTACGAGCAGTACTTC.